Detailed here is one TCR beta chain. Its antigen remains unknown. The data derive from a study of cytomegalovirus exposure and HLA in healthy donors. PCR primers comprised 60 Vbeta and 13 Jbeta primers. Per the original methods: An analysis that came later counted 80 million or so unique TCR beta chains, roughly 11 million shared. The method was immunoSEQ multiplex PCR; TCRdb's version includes in-frame clones alone and lacks a portion of them. D and trimming come from the DNA, and the V and J calls and clone size come from that table. Of roughly 72,000 clones listed, over 70% are singletons. The study, taken as a whole, reports: Later analysis indicated greater clonal expansion among HLA-associated TCR beta chains than among equally common other chains. Reports indicate that TCR beta sequences accurately predicted the HLA-A and HLA-B alleles of most subjects.

Sequences were obtained from PBMCs. This receptor was obtained from a human donor in good health.

CDR3 nucleotide sequence: TGTGCCAGCTCGCTTCGACTCGAGGCTGAAGCTTTCTTT. This sequence encodes CASSLRLEAEAFF. The chain is built from TRBV18 and TRBJ1-1; D is uncertain. The CDR3 runs 13 residues. V gave up 6 bases and J gave up 6 bases, with 14 bases separating them. Germline V gives CDR1 KGHSH, CDR2 LQKENI.